These T cell receptor beta chains were read from a single sample in a study of circulating and synovial CD4+ cells in juvenile arthritis. Method: immunoSEQ multiplex PCR; TCRdb's copy keeps in-frame clones and lacks some. The data contain tens of thousands of clones, 90% to 95% of them seen just once; the ten biggest clones take up roughly 0.7%. Sequenced: CD4+ T cells from blood. Receptor source: a human donor with juvenile idiopathic arthritis. CDR3s include the opening cysteine and the closing phenylalanine or tryptophan. Each record gives: D gene, clone size, J gene, V gene, CDR3 protein, CDR3 DNA. D genes are given only for firm matches. Size is stated for part of the rows, as once, few or many counts, or as a class when the clone is expanded.

NA,NA,TRBJ2-3,TRBV7-6,CASSLGASDTQYF,TGTGCCAGCAGCTTGGGCGCATCGGATACGCAGTATTTT
TRBD2,NA,TRBJ2-7,TRBV11-1,CASSLVGLAGDEQYF,TGTGCCAGCAGCTTAGTGGGACTAGCGGGAGACGAGCAGTACTTC
NA,NA,TRBJ2-7,TRBV7-9,CASSSRGLAYEQYF,TGTGCCAGCAGCTCCAGGGGCTTGGCCTACGAGCAGTACTTC
NA,NA,TRBJ2-2,TRBV2,CASSGGGRLNTGELFF,TGTGCCAGCAGTGGGGGGGGCAGATTGAACACCGGGGAGCTGTTTTTT
TRBD1,NA,TRBJ1-4,TRBV19,CASSLGQGVWEKLFF,TGTGCCAGTAGTCTGGGACAGGGGGTTTGGGAAAAACTGTTTTTT
NA,NA,TRBJ2-3,TRBV7-2,CASSLGGGTEDTQYF,TGTGCCAGCAGCCTGGGTGGCGGGACGGAGGATACGCAGTATTTT
TRBD2,NA,TRBJ2-1,TRBV9,CASSVLAGGFYNEQFF,TGTGCCAGCAGCGTCTTAGCGGGAGGCTTCTACAATGAGCAGTTCTTC
NA,NA,TRBJ1-2,TRBV19,CASTLGRGTSLVRYGYTF,TGTGCCAGTACCCTTGGGAGAGGAACGAGTTTAGTACGGTATGGCTACACCTTC
NA,NA,TRBJ1-1,TRBV28,CASSFQGRAFF,TGTGCCAGCAGTTTTCAGGGTAGGGCTTTCTTT
NA,NA,TRBJ2-1,TRBV7-3,CASSPRDFRIFSSYNEQFF,TGTGCCAGCAGCCCTCGGGACTTCCGAATCTTTAGCTCCTACAATGAGCAGTTCTTC
NA,NA,TRBJ1-2,TRBV5-6,CASSSPRQNYGYTF,TGTGCCAGCAGCTCTCCCAGACAGAACTATGGCTACACCTTC
NA,NA,TRBJ2-7,TRBV7-4,CASALGDSRLARSYEQYF,TGTGCCAGCGCTTTGGGGGACAGTCGACTAGCGAGGTCCTACGAGCAGTACTTC
TRBD1,NA,TRBJ2-3,TRBV7-2,CASSLIRTGYDTQYF,TGTGCCAGCAGCTTAATTCGGACAGGGTACGATACGCAGTATTTT
TRBD1,NA,TRBJ2-2,TRBV2,CASNRDRNTGELFF,TGTGCCAGCAACCGGGACAGGAACACCGGGGAGCTGTTTTTT
TRBD1,NA,TRBJ2-4,TRBV13,CASSLGGGMNIQYF,TGTGCCAGCAGCTTAGGAGGGGGCATGAACATTCAGTACTTC
NA,NA,TRBJ2-7,TRBV15,CATSRTGSSYEQYF,TGTGCCACCAGCAGGACGGGTAGCTCCTACGAGCAGTACTTC
NA,NA,TRBJ1-4,TRBV30,CAWSRGTEKLFF,TGTGCCTGGTCCCGGGGAACGGAAAAACTGTTTTTT
NA,once,TRBJ2-7,TRBV7-9,CASSFKSVPYEQYF,TGTGCCAGCAGCTTTAAGTCGGTACCCTACGAGCAGTACTTC
NA,NA,TRBJ2-5,TRBV6-5,CASSYFSGEGTQYF,TGTGCCAGCAGTTACTTCTCGGGAGAGGGGACCCAGTACTTC
TRBD2,once,TRBJ2-1,TRBV5-5,CASSWSGGAFYNEQFF,TGTGCCAGCAGCTGGAGCGGGGGGGCCTTCTACAATGAGCAGTTCTTC
TRBD2,NA,TRBJ2-3,TRBV19,CASTPRLAGVGYPGTDTQYF,TGTGCCAGTACTCCACGACTAGCGGGAGTCGGGTATCCGGGCACAGATACGCAGTATTTT
TRBD1,NA,TRBJ1-1,TRBV2,CATPPDREYGEAFF,TGTGCCACCCCTCCGGACAGGGAGTACGGAGAAGCTTTCTTT
NA,once,TRBJ2-5,TRBV21-1,CASSPGGQETQYF,TGTGCCAGCAGCCCCGGGGGTCAAGAGACCCAGTACTTC
TRBD1,NA,TRBJ2-2,TRBV6-5,CASSRDSSNTGELFF,TGTGCCAGCAGCAGGGACAGCTCCAACACCGGGGAGCTGTTTTTT
NA,NA,TRBJ2-7,TRBV5-1,CASSLAQGAGSYEQYF,TGCGCCAGCAGCTTGGCCCAGGGCGCAGGATCCTACGAGCAGTACTTC
NA,once,TRBJ1-1,TRBV11-2,CASSLERNTEAFF,TGTGCCAGCAGCTTAGAGCGGAACACTGAAGCTTTCTTT
TRBD1,NA,TRBJ1-5,TRBV6-5,CASTETGGSNQPQHF,TGTGCCAGCACTGAGACAGGGGGAAGCAATCAGCCCCAGCATTTT
NA,once,TRBJ1-1,TRBV29-1,CSVGGVNTEAFF,TGCAGCGTGGGGGGAGTGAACACTGAAGCTTTCTTT
TRBD1,NA,TRBJ1-6,TRBV11-2,CASSTRDKTGTVINSPLHF,TGTGCCAGCAGCACTAGAGATAAAACCGGGACAGTGATCAATTCACCCCTCCACTTT
NA,NA,TRBJ1-6,TRBV19,CASSMKTGVNSPLHF,TGTGCCAGTAGTATGAAAACAGGAGTTAATTCACCCCTCCACTTT
NA,NA,TRBJ2-4,TRBV6-1,CASSEGVAKNIQYF,TGTGCCAGCAGCGAGGGGGTAGCCAAAAACATTCAGTACTTC
TRBD1,NA,TRBJ2-6,TRBV19,CASSWDRGRGANVLTF,TGTGCCAGTAGTTGGGACAGGGGGCGTGGGGCCAACGTCCTGACTTTC
TRBD2,NA,TRBJ2-7,TRBV7-9,CASSLAGDYEQYF,TGTGCCAGCAGCCTAGCGGGAGACTACGAGCAGTACTTC
NA,NA,TRBJ2-5,TRBV2,CASRSLETQYF,TGTGCCAGCAGGTCCTTGGAGACCCAGTACTTC
TRBD1,NA,TRBJ1-2,TRBV18,CASSPTGQNYGYTF,TGTGCCAGCTCACCTACGGGACAGAACTATGGCTACACCTTC
TRBD1,once,TRBJ2-1,TRBV7-9,CASSLDGQGFNEQFF,TGTGCCAGCAGCTTAGACGGACAGGGATTCAATGAGCAGTTCTTC
TRBD2,NA,TRBJ2-1,TRBV29-1,CSVEGGGVEQFF,TGCAGCGTTGAGGGGGGAGGGGTGGAGCAGTTCTTC
NA,NA,TRBJ1-4,TRBV4-3,CASSPLGGEKLFF,TGCGCCAGCAGCCCCCTAGGCGGAGAAAAACTGTTTTTT
NA,once,TRBJ1-2,TRBV28,CASSLPRKGYSYGYTF,TGTGCCAGCAGTTTGCCCCGGAAGGGGTACTCCTATGGCTACACCTTC
TRBD1,NA,TRBJ2-6,TRBV23-1,CASSQSQGARPLSGANVLTF,TGCGCCAGCAGTCAATCGCAGGGGGCGCGTCCCCTCTCTGGGGCCAACGTCCTGACTTTC
TRBD1,NA,TRBJ1-6,TRBV4-3,CASRQGANSPLHF,TGCGCCAGCAGGCAGGGGGCTAATTCACCCCTCCACTTT
TRBD2,NA,TRBJ2-5,TRBV5-1,CASSFRGGPRETQYF,TGCGCCAGCAGCTTCCGGGGGGGGCCTCGGGAGACCCAGTACTTC
TRBD2,NA,TRBJ2-2,TRBV7-8,CASSFVSGGRELFF,TGTGCCAGCAGCTTCGTTAGCGGGGGAAGGGAGCTGTTTTTT
NA,NA,TRBJ2-7,TRBV5-1,CASSLTVTYEQYF,TGCGCCAGCAGCCTCACAGTAACCTACGAGCAGTACTTC
TRBD2,NA,TRBJ2-2,TRBV19,CASSIVSGRPGELFF,TGTGCCAGTAGTATAGTTAGCGGGAGGCCCGGGGAGCTGTTTTTT
NA,NA,TRBJ2-7,TRBV18,CASSNGDSYEQYF,TGTGCCAGCTCAAACGGGGACTCCTACGAGCAGTACTTC